Sequencing of this T cell receptor beta chain was carried out in a study of blood T cell repertoires in COVID-19. Background on the study: PBMCs, B-cell-depleted T cells, or T cells provided the cDNA or gDNA that made up the material.

Living in 24 US areas, the participants were between roughly 18 and 89 years of age. Categorization into cohorts depended on clinical history that participants reported. Per the original data handling: From reference gene primer amplification, estimates of nucleated cell counts were derived. Here immunoSEQ multiplex PCR was the method, and the copy in TCRdb shows in-frame clones only, minus some. V and J calls and clone size are those listed in that table; D and trimming were worked out from the DNA. The sample gives approximately 440,000 clones, about nine tenths of which show up once; more than 0.55% is in the top ten. The source material was PBMCs or T cells enriched from blood (not recorded which). The receptor comes from a man aged 18 to 30 who had recovered from COVID-19.

In DNA form, the CDR3 reads TGTGCCAGTAGTAGGACAGGGGGGTTGTATGGCTACACCTTC. Its protein product is CASSRTGGLYGYTF. This sequence joins TRBV19 and TRBJ1-2; 10 bases map to TRBD1. The CDR3 runs to 14 residues. CDR1 LNHDA and CDR2 SQIVND come from the germline V gene (reference sequence). Trimming took 4 bases from V and 5 from J; bases not matched to a gene: 4.